Listed below are T cell receptor beta chains from one sample, sequenced in a study of blood T cell repertoires in COVID-19. The data were produced by immunoSEQ multiplex PCR, yet TCRdb's version contains in-frame clones alone and is incomplete. The sample lists around 100,000 clones; approximately 89% were seen once. The sequenced sample was peripheral blood. The receptors shown here come from a woman aged 25 to 45 with acute or convalescent COVID-19. CDR3s include the opening cysteine and the closing phenylalanine or tryptophan. D genes are given only for firm matches. Some rows mark clone size as missing; the rest say once, few, many or name a class of expanded clone.

J gene | V gene | clone size | D gene | CDR3 protein
TRBJ1-4 | TRBV5-1 | . | TRBD1 | CASSSGQAYNEKLFF
TRBJ1-1 | TRBV27 | . | . | CASSLTGRDAFF
TRBJ2-7 | TRBV20-1 | once | . | CSASFGQLKYF
TRBJ1-5 | TRBV19 | few | . | CASRTEQGINQPQHF
TRBJ1-3 | TRBV19 | . | . | CASTPLISSSGNTIYF
TRBJ2-7 | TRBV4-1 | . | . | CASSIGTLSSYEQYF
TRBJ2-4 | TRBV19 | . | TRBD1 | CASSITDRGLAKNIQYF
TRBJ1-4 | TRBV5-1 | . | TRBD1 | CASSSGTGGRNEKLFF
TRBJ2-4 | TRBV7-2 | . | TRBD2 | CASSPSGNRGVKNIQYF
TRBJ2-1 | TRBV5-1 | . | . | CASSLRTPAVDEQFF
TRBJ1-4 | TRBV19 | . | . | CASSIWRDNEKLFF
TRBJ1-6 | TRBV6-5 | once | TRBD1 | CASSYSGTGNSPLHF
TRBJ1-2 | TRBV9 | . | TRBD1 | CASSAQGGQGAHGYTF